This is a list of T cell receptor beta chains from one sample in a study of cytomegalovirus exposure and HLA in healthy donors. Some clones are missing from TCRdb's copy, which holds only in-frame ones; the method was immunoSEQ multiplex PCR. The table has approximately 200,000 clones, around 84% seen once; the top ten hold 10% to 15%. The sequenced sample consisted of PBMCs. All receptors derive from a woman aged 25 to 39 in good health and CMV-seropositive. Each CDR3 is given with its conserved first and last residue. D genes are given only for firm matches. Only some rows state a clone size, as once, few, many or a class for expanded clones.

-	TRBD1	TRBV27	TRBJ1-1	TGTGCCAGCAGTCCACGGGACAGGGGGCGGGGATATTCGGCTTTCTTT	CASSPRDRGRGYSAFF
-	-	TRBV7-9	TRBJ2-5	TGTGCCAGCAGCTTGACAACCACTGAGACCCAGTACTTC	CASSLTTTETQYF
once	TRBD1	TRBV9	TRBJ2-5	TGTGCCAGCAGCGTCCAGCCCAGGACAGGGGCAGAGACCCAGTACTTC	CASSVQPRTGAETQYF
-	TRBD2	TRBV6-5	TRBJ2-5	TGTGCCAGCAGCCCCGGACTAGCGGGAGTTGAGACCCAGTACTTC	CASSPGLAGVETQYF
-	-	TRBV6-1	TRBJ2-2	TGTGCCAGCAGAGTCCGGGACTACACCGGGGAGCTGTTTTTT	CASRVRDYTGELFF
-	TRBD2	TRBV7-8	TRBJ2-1	TGTGCCAGCAGCCCGATAGGGTTAGCGGGAAGCTCCTACAATGAGCAGTTCTTC	CASSPIGLAGSSYNEQFF
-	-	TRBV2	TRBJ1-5	TGTGCCAGCAGTGATCCCGACAGGACTAGCAATCAGCCCCAGCATTTT	CASSDPDRTSNQPQHF
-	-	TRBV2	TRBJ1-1	TGTGCCAGCAGGGGGGGGACCACTGAAGCTTTCTTT	CASRGGTTEAFF
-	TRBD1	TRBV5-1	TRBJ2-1	TGCGCCAGCAGCTTATTTCGGATGGGACAGGGGTATAACTCCTACAATGAGCAGTTCTTC	CASSLFRMGQGYNSYNEQFF
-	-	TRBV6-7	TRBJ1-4	TGTGCCAGCTCAGGGAGGGACGAAAAACTGTTTTTT	CASSGRDEKLFF
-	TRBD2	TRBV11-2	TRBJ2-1	TGTGCCAGCAGCTATAGCGGGAGTTTTATGAATGAGCAGTTCTTC	CASSYSGSFMNEQFF
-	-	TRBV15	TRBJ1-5	TGTGCCACCAGCAGAGAACGACAGCCGAATGAGCCCCAGCATTTT	CATSRERQPNEPQHF
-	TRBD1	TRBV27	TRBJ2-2	TGTGCCAGCAGTCCCCTAAGGGGGCAACACTCAAACACCGGGGAGCTGTTTTTT	CASSPLRGQHSNTGELFF
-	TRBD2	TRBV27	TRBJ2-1	TGTGCCAGAGGACTAGCGGGAGACAATGAGCAGTTCTTC	CARGLAGDNEQFF
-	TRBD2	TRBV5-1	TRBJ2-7	TGCGCCAGCAGCTGGGGGACTAGTGCCTCCTACGAGCAGTACTTC	CASSWGTSASYEQYF
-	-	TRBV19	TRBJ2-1	TGTGCCAGTAATTCAGGGTCTCTCAATGAGCAGTTCTTC	CASNSGSLNEQFF
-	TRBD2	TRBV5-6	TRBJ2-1	TGTGCCAGCAGCTTGTCTAGCGGGAGCTCCTACAATGAGCAGTTCTTC	CASSLSSGSSYNEQFF
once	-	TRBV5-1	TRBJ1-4	TGCGCCAGCAGCTTGGGGGGAGAAGGACGGCTGTTTTTT	CASSLGGEGRLFF
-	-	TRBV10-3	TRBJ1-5	TGTGCCATCAGTGAGTCGAGTGGTGGCAATCAGCCCCAGCATTTT	CAISESSGGNQPQHF
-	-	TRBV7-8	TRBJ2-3	TGTGCCAGCAGCCCAGGTGGGGCGGCAGATACGCAGTATTTT	CASSPGGAADTQYF
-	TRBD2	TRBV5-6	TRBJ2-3	TGTGCCAGCAGCTCTCGTAGCGGGAGTGGAGATACGCAGTATTTT	CASSSRSGSGDTQYF
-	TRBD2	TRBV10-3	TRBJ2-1	TGTGCCATCAGTGAGTCGGCGGGAGGGAGAAATGAGCAGTTCTTC	CAISESAGGRNEQFF
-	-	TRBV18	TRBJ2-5	TGTGCCAGCTCCCTGCAGACTACGTACCAAGAGACCCAGTACTTC	CASSLQTTYQETQYF
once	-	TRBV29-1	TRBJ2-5	TGCAGCGTTGCAAAAAGGGGGGGGGAGACCCAGTACTTC	CSVAKRGGETQYF
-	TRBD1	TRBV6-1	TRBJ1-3	TGTGCCAGCAGTGTTCGACAGGGGGCGCTAGGAAACACCATATATTTT	CASSVRQGALGNTIYF
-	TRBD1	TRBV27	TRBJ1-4	TGTGCCAGCAGTAACCAGGGGGCGACTAATGAAAAACTGTTTTTT	CASSNQGATNEKLFF
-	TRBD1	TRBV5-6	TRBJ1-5	TGTGCCAGCAGCTTGCTCAGGACAGGGTCCACTCAGCCCCAGCATTTT	CASSLLRTGSTQPQHF
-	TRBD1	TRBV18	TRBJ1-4	TGTGCCAGCTCACCAGGACAGGGGGATGAAAAACTGTTTTTT	CASSPGQGDEKLFF
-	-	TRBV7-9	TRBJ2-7	TGTGCCAGCAGACACCCCGGGAACGAGCAGTACTTC	CASRHPGNEQYF
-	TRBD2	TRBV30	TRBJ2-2	TGTGCCTGGGGGGGGACTAGCGGGACCGGGGAGCTGTTTTTT	CAWGGTSGTGELFF
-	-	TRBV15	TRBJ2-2	TGTGCCACCAGCAGAGAAGCGATCCCCACCGGGGAGCTGTTTTTT	CATSREAIPTGELFF
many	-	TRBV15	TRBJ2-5	TGTGCCACCTCTCCAGGGGCCGAGACCCAGTACTTC	CATSPGAETQYF
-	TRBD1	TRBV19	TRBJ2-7	TGTGCCAGTAGTATAGATGGGAGACAGGGAGTCTACGAGCAGTACTTC	CASSIDGRQGVYEQYF
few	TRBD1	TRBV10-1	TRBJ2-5	TGCGCCAGCAGTCCGACAGGGATGAAGGAGACCCAGTACTTC	CASSPTGMKETQYF
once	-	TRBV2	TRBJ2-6	TGTGCCAGCAGTGAACGGCAGGGTTCTGGGGCCAACGTCCTGACTTTC	CASSERQGSGANVLTF
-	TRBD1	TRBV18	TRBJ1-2	TGTGCCAGCTCACCAACCGGGACAGGGGAAGCAAACTATGGCTACACCTTC	CASSPTGTGEANYGYTF
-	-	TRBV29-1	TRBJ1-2	TGCAGCGTGGGCGGGGATGTAGGCTACACCTTC	CSVGGDVGYTF
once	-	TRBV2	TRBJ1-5	TGTGCCAGCAGTGACCGGGGGGCGCGCACCCAGCCCCAGCATTTT	CASSDRGARTQPQHF
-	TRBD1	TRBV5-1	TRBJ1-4	TGCGCCAGCAGCTTACAGGGGATGGGAGAAAAACTGTTTTTT	CASSLQGMGEKLFF
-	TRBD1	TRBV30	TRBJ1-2	TGTGCCTGGACCTCGCCCGGGACAGGGATCTATGGCTACACCTTC	CAWTSPGTGIYGYTF
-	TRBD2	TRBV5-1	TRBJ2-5	TGCGCCAGCACCAACCTCGGGACTAGCGGAAAGACGCAAGAGACCCAGTACTTC	CASTNLGTSGKTQETQYF
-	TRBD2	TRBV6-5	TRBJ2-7	TGTGCCAGCAGGCCGGGGATGGGGGGGACCTACGAGCAGTACTTC	CASRPGMGGTYEQYF
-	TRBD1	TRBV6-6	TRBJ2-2	TGTGCCACCACTCCCCAGGGGGCCGGGGAGCTGTTTTTT	CATTPQGAGELFF
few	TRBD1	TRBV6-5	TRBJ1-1	TGTGCCAGCAGCCCGAACAGGGGGAACACTGAAGCTTTCTTT	CASSPNRGNTEAFF
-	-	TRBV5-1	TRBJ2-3	TGCGCCAGCAATCAGCGGAACACAGATACGCAGTATTTT	CASNQRNTDTQYF
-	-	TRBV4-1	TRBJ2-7	TGCGCCAGCAGCCAAGCCCCCACCCGGTCGGCCTACGAGCAGTACTTC	CASSQAPTRSAYEQYF
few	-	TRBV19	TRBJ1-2	TGTGCCAGTGCGTCCGGGACACAGGACGGTACCTTC	CASASGTQDGTF
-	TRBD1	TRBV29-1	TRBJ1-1	TGCAGCGCAAATTTACAGGGGGAAAGGACTGAAGCTTTCTTT	CSANLQGERTEAFF
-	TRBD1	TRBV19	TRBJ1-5	TGTGCCAGTAGTACCGTACCAGGGGGCCGCTTGAAGCCCCAGCATTTT	CASSTVPGGRLKPQHF